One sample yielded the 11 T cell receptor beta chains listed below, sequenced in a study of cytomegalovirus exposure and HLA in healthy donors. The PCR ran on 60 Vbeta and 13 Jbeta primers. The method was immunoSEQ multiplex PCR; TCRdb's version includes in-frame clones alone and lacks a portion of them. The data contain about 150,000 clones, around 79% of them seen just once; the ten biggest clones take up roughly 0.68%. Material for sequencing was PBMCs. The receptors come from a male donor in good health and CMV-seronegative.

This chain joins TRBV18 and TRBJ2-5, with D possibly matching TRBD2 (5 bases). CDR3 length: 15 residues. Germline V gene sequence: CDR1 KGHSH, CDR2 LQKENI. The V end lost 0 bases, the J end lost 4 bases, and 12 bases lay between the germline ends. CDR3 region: CASSPPGGFGETQYF. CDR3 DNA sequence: TGTGCCAGCTCACCACCGGGCGGGTTCGGAGAGACCCAGTACTTC.

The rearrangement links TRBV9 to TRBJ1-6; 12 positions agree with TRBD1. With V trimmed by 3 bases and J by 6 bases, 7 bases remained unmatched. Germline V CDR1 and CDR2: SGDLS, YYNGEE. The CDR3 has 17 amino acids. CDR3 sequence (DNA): TGTGCCAGCAGCGACCGCGGGACAGGGGGCCGTAATTCACCCCTCCACTTT. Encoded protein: CASSDRGTGGRNSPLHF.

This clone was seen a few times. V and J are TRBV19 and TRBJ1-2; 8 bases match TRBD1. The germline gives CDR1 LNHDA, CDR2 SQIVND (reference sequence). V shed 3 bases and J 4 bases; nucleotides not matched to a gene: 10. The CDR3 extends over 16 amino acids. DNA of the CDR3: TGTGCCAGTAGTATTACCGACAGGGGTAACTCCTATGGCTACACCTTC. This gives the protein CASSITDRGNSYGYTF.

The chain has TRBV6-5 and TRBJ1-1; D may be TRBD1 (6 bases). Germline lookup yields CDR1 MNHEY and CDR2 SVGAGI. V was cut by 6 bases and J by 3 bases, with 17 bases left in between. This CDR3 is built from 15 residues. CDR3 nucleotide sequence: TGTGCCAGCAGAAACGTGGGGGCTAGGGACACTGAAGCTTTCTTT. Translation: CASRNVGARDTEAFF.

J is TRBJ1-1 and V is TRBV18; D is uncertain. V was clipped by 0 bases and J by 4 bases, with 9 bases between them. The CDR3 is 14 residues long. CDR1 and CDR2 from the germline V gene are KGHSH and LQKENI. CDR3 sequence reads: CASSPPGGGTEAFF. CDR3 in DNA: TGTGCCAGCTCACCACCGGGAGGCGGCACTGAAGCTTTCTTT.

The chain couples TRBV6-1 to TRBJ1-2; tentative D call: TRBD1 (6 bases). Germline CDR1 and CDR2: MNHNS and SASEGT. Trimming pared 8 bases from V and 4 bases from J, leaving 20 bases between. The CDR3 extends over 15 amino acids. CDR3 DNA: TGTGCCAGCGCAGTGTCACAGGGTATAGTCTATGGCTACACCTTC. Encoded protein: CASAVSQGIVYGYTF.

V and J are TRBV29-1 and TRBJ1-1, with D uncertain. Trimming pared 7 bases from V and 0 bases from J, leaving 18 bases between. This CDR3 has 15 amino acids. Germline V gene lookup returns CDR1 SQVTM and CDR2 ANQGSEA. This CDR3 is CSAFEEDGVNTEAFF. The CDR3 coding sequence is TGCAGCGCCTTTGAGGAGGACGGGGTGAACACTGAAGCTTTCTTT.

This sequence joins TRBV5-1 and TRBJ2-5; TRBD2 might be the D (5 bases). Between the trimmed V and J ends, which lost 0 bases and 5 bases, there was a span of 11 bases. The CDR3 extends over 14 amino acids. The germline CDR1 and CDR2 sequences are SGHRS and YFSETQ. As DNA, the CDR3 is TGCGCCAGCAGCTTGGGCGGGTCGGGGGAGACCCAGTACTTC. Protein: CASSLGGSGETQYF.

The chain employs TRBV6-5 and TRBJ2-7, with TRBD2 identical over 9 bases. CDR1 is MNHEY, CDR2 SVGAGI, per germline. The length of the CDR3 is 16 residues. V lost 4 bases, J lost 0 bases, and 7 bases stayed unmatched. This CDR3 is CASSSRLAAHSYEQYF. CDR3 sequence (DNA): TGTGCCAGCAGTTCCCGACTAGCGGCACACTCCTACGAGCAGTACTTC.

CDR3: CASTRGAARLGGYTF. CDR3 bases: TGTGCCAGCACCCGGGGGGCGGCCCGCCTCGGCGGCTACACCTTC. The rearrangement uses TRBV6-5 and TRBJ1-2; weak D call: TRBD1 (6 bases). The CDR3 spans 15 residues. V lost 7 bases, J lost 8 bases, and 23 bases lay in between. Germline CDR1 is MNHEY and CDR2 is SVGAGI.

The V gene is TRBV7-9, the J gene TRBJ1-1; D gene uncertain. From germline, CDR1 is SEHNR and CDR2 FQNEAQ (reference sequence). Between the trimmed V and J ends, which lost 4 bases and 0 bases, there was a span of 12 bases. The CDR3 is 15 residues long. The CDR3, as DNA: TGTGCCAGCAGCTCACCGGGAACTATGAACACTGAAGCTTTCTTT. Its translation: CASSSPGTMNTEAFF.